This TCR beta chain was documented in a study of CD8 T cells in Susac syndrome. Reverse transcription of roughly 0.5 to 1 ug RNA used random hexamers. By means of immunoSEQ multiplex PCR, TCR beta CDR3 spanning 54 Vbeta and 13 Jbeta underwent amplification. TCRdb fed the immunoSEQ multiplex PCR reads into MiXCR, producing one record per CDR3 protein. The data hold approximately 190,000 distinct CDR3 sequences, with 93% observed a single time. V shed 0 bases and J 8 bases; nucleotides not matched to a gene: 6. Germline V gene data show CDR1 as LGHDT and CDR2 as YNNKEL (reference sequence). This CDR3 contains 16 residues.

This receptor was identified in a human donor in good health. V usage is TRBV3-1 and J usage is TRBJ2-1; 11 nucleotides match TRBD1. Sequencing input: CD4+ T cells from PBMCs. CDR3 in DNA: TGTGCCAGCAGCCAAGAAGGACAGGGGGCGTGGGATGAGCAGTTCTTC. This gives the protein CASSQEGQGAWDEQFF.